This is a list of T cell receptor beta chains from one sample in a study of blood T cell repertoires in COVID-19. Sequencing used immunoSEQ multiplex PCR; TCRdb keeps in-frame clones, though not all of them. This sample has 200,000 to 250,000 clones, with 84% found just once. The specimen sequenced was PBMCs or T cells enriched from blood (not recorded which). The source of these receptors is a man aged 60-69 years who had recovered from COVID-19. CDR3s include the opening cysteine and the closing phenylalanine or tryptophan. The D gene is left open where the match is weak. Only some rows state a clone size, as once, few, many or a class for expanded clones.

NA	TRBV6-5	TRBJ2-1	NA	CASSYRQGYEQFF	TGTGCCAGCAGTTATAGGCAGGGCTATGAGCAGTTCTTC
NA	TRBV12-5	TRBJ2-7	NA	CASGLANYEQYF	TGTGCTAGTGGTTTGGCCAACTACGAGCAGTACTTC
NA	TRBV27	TRBJ1-5	NA	CASSLGGSSQPQHF	TGTGCCAGCAGTTTAGGGGGGTCTAGTCAGCCCCAGCATTTT
TRBD1	TRBV4-3	TRBJ1-2	NA	CASSQGGTGYPYGYTF	TGCGCCAGCAGCCAAGGGGGGACAGGGTACCCCTATGGCTACACCTTC
NA	TRBV29-1	TRBJ2-5	NA	CSVDESRKPQETQYF	TGCAGCGTTGATGAGTCCAGGAAACCTCAAGAGACCCAGTACTTC
NA	TRBV6-5	TRBJ1-3	NA	CASSYSTGNTIYF	TGTGCCAGCAGTTACTCTACTGGAAACACCATATATTTT
TRBD2	TRBV5-6	TRBJ2-3	NA	CASSFTLADTDTQYF	TGTGCCAGCAGCTTTACACTAGCGGACACAGATACGCAGTATTTT
TRBD1	TRBV5-8	TRBJ2-4	NA	CASRPGGGKNIQYF	TGTGCCAGCAGACCAGGGGGCGGCAAAAACATTCAGTACTTC
NA	TRBV5-5	TRBJ2-3	NA	CASSLVTSTDTQYF	TGTGCCAGCAGCTTGGTGACAAGCACAGATACGCAGTATTTT
TRBD1	TRBV4-2	TRBJ1-1	NA	CASSQVAGQGSHTEAFF	TGTGCCAGCAGCCAAGTGGCGGGACAGGGTTCGCACACTGAAGCTTTCTTT
NA	TRBV4-2	TRBJ2-7	NA	CASSQSGYEQYF	TGTGCCAGCAGCCAATCAGGGTACGAGCAGTACTTC
TRBD2	TRBV18	TRBJ2-1	few	CASSPYGTSGYNEQFF	TGTGCCAGCTCACCCTACGGGACTAGCGGTTACAATGAGCAGTTCTTC
TRBD1	TRBV18	TRBJ2-2	few	CASSRMGPPGQGQPGELFF	TGTGCCAGCTCACGGATGGGACCCCCGGGACAGGGACAACCCGGGGAGCTGTTTTTT
TRBD2	TRBV19	TRBJ2-1	NA	CASSISSGGHNEQFF	TGTGCCAGTAGTATCTCTAGCGGGGGGCACAATGAGCAGTTCTTC
NA	TRBV5-4	TRBJ1-2	NA	CASSLGGAPRGYTF	TGTGCCAGCAGCTTAGGGGGGGCCCCCCGGGGCTACACCTTC
NA	TRBV6-2/TRBV6-3	TRBJ1-5	once	CASSGQVFLSQHF	TGTGCCAGCAGTGGCCAGGTTTTCCTGTCCCAGCATTTT
NA	TRBV6-1	TRBJ2-5	NA	CASSEFGQGRETQYF	TGTGCCAGCAGTGAATTCGGCCAGGGGAGAGAGACCCAGTACTTC
TRBD2	TRBV13	TRBJ2-7	once	CASSSTGTSGGTYYEQYF	TGTGCCAGCAGCAGCACCGGGACTAGCGGGGGAACTTACTACGAGCAGTACTTC
NA	TRBV30	TRBJ1-3	NA	CAWSGRLQSSGNTIYF	TGTGCCTGGAGTGGGAGGCTGCAGAGCTCTGGAAACACCATATATTTT